Below, 32 T cell receptor beta chains from the same sample are listed, as sequenced in a study of T cells in Graves' hyperthyroidism and ophthalmopathy. Amplified TCR beta CDR3 regions derived from RNA transcripts. RT-PCR in the first round (using the HTBI primer set) targeted the TCR CDR3. In TCRdb, the multiplex PCR reads were re-called with MiXCR into one record per CDR3 protein. The sample shows roughly 800,000 distinct CDR3 sequences, 38% of them seen only once. Material for sequencing was blood. All receptors derive from a young man with Graves' hyperthyroidism.

Ten or more counts support this clonotype. This chain connects TRBV2 to TRBJ2-2; D may be TRBD1 (5 bases). From germline, CDR1 is SNHLY and CDR2 FYNNEI. Trimming removed 4 bases from V and 0 bases from J, with 6 bases in between. The CDR3 is made up of 14 amino acids. CDR3 region: CASSGTTNTGELFF. The CDR3 DNA sequence: TGTGCCAGCAGTGGGACAACGAACACCGGGGAGCTGTTTTTT.

This clonotype was observed a handful of times. The V call is TRBV15, the J call TRBJ2-7, with D perhaps TRBD2 (6 bases). The CDR3 sequence is 16 residues long. Germline V gives CDR1 LNHNV, CDR2 YYDKDF (reference sequence). The V and J ends lost 6 bases and 0 bases respectively, with 18 bases between them. CDR3 protein: CATSTGTQGTSYEQYF. CDR3 in DNA: TGTGCCACCAGTACCGGGACTCAAGGGACCTCCTACGAGCAGTACTTC.

Concerning this clonotype: This could be a read error, since a much larger clone is one nucleotide away. The chain links TRBV7-3 to TRBJ2-5; D perhaps matches TRBD1 (6 bases). The CDR3 runs to 15 residues. The germline V gene encodes CDR1 SGHTA and CDR2 FQGTGA. V shed 2 bases and J shed 2 bases, with 12 bases lying between them. This CDR3 is CASSLSRDNQETQYF. The CDR3 DNA follows: TGTGCCAGCAGCTTATCGAGGGACAATCAAGAGACCCAGTACTTC.

The genes are TRBV7-1 and TRBJ1-6, with TRBD1 as a possible D gene (5 bases). TRBV7-1 qualifies as an ORF whose function is uncertain. The germline V and J ends were trimmed by 2 bases and 0 bases, with 11 bases remaining between them. This CDR3 spans 17 amino acids. CDR3 coding DNA: TGTGCCAGCAGCTCATATACAGGCGGCTCCTATAATTCACCCCTCCACTTT. This gives the protein CASSSYTGGSYNSPLHF.

The chain joins TRBV29-1 to TRBJ2-7; D is possibly TRBD1 (5 bases). The CDR3 length is 12 residues. Between the trimmed V and J ends, which lost 6 bases and 6 bases, there was a span of 15 bases. Germline lookup yields CDR1 SQVTM and CDR2 ANQGSEA. In DNA form, the CDR3 reads TGCAGCGTAGCCGCAGGGCCTGGCGAGCAGTACTTC. Protein sequence: CSVAAGPGEQYF.

J is TRBJ2-2 and V is TRBV10-1; possible D gene TRBD1, 6 bases. This CDR3 has 16 residues. CDR1 is WNHNN and CDR2 is SYGVQD in the germline V gene (reference sequence). Trimming took 3 bases from V and 0 from J, leaving 11 bases between them. The CDR3 reads CASSDAGTSNTGELFF. Here the CDR3 DNA reads TGCGCCAGCAGTGACGCCGGGACATCGAACACCGGGGAGCTGTTTTTT.

The rearrangement joins TRBV9 to TRBJ2-2, with D perhaps given as TRBD1 or TRBD2 (5 bases each). This CDR3 region has 15 residues. The germline V gene has CDR1 SGDLS and CDR2 YYNGEE. V shed 0 bases and J shed 5 bases, with 11 bases lying between them. CDR3 sequence reads: CASSVGDELTGELFF. CDR3 coding DNA: TGTGCCAGCAGCGTAGGGGACGAGTTGACCGGGGAGCTGTTTTTT.

This chain joins TRBV29-1 and TRBJ1-1; D is ambiguous. Between the trimmed V and J ends, which lost 4 bases and 11 bases, there was a span of 11 bases. The CDR3 sequence is 10 residues long. CDR1 and CDR2 (germline): SQVTM, ANQGSEA. This CDR3 is CSVVLVGAFF. CDR3 nucleotides: TGCAGCGTTGTTCTCGTGGGGGCTTTCTTT.

This sequence joins TRBV12-3 or TRBV12-4 and TRBJ1-2; a weak D match, TRBD1 (5 bases). This CDR3 region has 14 residues. Trimming stripped 5 bases from V and 4 bases from J, with 14 bases between. CDR3 sequence: CASSPGLESYGYTF. DNA of the CDR3: TGTGCCAGCAGTCCAGGGCTGGAGAGCTATGGCTACACCTTC.

The chain links TRBV10-2 to TRBJ1-6; a weak D match, TRBD1 (6 bases). CDR3 size: 14 residues. Between the trimmed V and J ends, which lost 6 bases and 9 bases, there was a span of 15 bases. The germline V gene encodes CDR1 WSHSY and CDR2 SAAADI. The CDR3 loop is CASREGGSGSPLHF. CDR3 sequence (DNA): TGCGCCAGCAGAGAAGGGGGTAGTGGTTCACCCCTCCACTTT.

This clonotype was seen ten or more times. The gene calls are TRBV12-3 or TRBV12-4 and TRBJ1-5; D may be TRBD1 (5 bases). The length of the CDR3 is 14 residues. Trimming took 4 bases from V and 10 from J, leaving 17 bases between them. CDR3 sequence (DNA): TGTGCCAGCAGTTGGTTGGCTAGGGGATCTCCCCAGCATTTT. It is translated as CASSWLARGSPQHF.

The chain combines TRBV6-5 with TRBJ2-2, with D possibly being TRBD2 (6 bases). Germline V CDR1 and CDR2: MNHEY, SVGAGI. V lost 2 bases and J 5 bases, leaving 12 bases between the germline ends. The CDR3 totals 15 residues. The CDR3: CASSYLGLGTGELFF. Written as DNA, the CDR3 is TGTGCCAGCAGTTACCTGGGACTCGGGACCGGGGAGCTGTTTTTT.

This clonotype has at least ten counts. This rearrangement joins TRBV19 to TRBJ1-4, with a weak D call TRBD1 (5 bases). The CDR3 runs 15 residues. V lost 7 bases and J 8 bases, leaving 20 bases between the germline ends. Germline V gene data show CDR1 as LNHDA and CDR2 as SQIVND (reference sequence). The CDR3 region has the DNA TGTGCCAGTACCCCTGGGGGTATCGGAGGGGAAAAACTGTTTTTT. Translated: CASTPGGIGGEKLFF.

This chain joins TRBV20-1 and TRBJ1-2; D is ambiguous. CDR3 size: 12 residues. Germline assignment: CDR1 DFQATT and CDR2 SNEGSKA (reference sequence). V was trimmed by 3 bases and J by 2 bases, leaving 7 bases between them. This CDR3 is CSASSPNYGYTF. In DNA, the CDR3 is TGCAGTGCTAGTTCCCCGAACTATGGCTACACCTTC.

This rearrangement joins TRBV12-3 or TRBV12-4 to TRBJ2-5, with 12 bases lining up with TRBD1. The CDR3 length is 20 residues. V dropped 6 bases and J dropped 1; count of bases not matched to a gene: 18. The CDR3 DNA follows: TGTGCCAGCAGCCACCTCGGGACAGGGGGCTTGGGGTCGTCCCAAGAGACCCAGTACTTC. Its protein is CASSHLGTGGLGSSQETQYF.

This chain connects TRBV25-1 to TRBJ2-7; D gene unclear. V lost 10 bases and J 7 bases, leaving 11 bases between the germline ends. Germline values: CDR1 MGHDK, CDR2 SYGVNS. This CDR3 has 10 amino acids. This chain's CDR3 is CATSLNEQYF. DNA for the CDR3: TGTGCCACCTCTCTGAATGAGCAGTACTTC.

The chain combines TRBV5-6 with TRBJ2-6; D remains ambiguous. The germline gives CDR1 SGHDT, CDR2 YYEEEE. The V and J ends lost 1 base and 1 base respectively, with 6 bases between them. The CDR3 sequence is 15 residues long. The CDR3 loop is CASSLRNSGANVLTF. The CDR3 bases are TGTGCCAGCAGCTTGCGAAATTCTGGGGCCAACGTCCTGACTTTC.

The chain carries TRBV20-1 and TRBJ2-5; 9 bases are a match to TRBD1. The CDR3 spans 16 residues. With 2 bases clipped from V and 5 bases from J, the junction kept 12 bases outside the gene matches. The germline gives CDR1 DFQATT, CDR2 SNEGSKA (reference sequence). The CDR3 DNA reads as TGCAGTGCTAGACCCGGGACAGGGACTCCGGGGGAGACCCAGTACTTC. It translates to CSARPGTGTPGETQYF.

The gene calls are TRBV15 and TRBJ1-1; 11 bases map to TRBD1. CDR1 and CDR2 (germline): LNHNV, YYDKDF (reference sequence). CDR3 size: 14 residues. J lost 7 bases, V lost 5 bases, and 6 bases had no gene match. DNA of the CDR3: TGTGCCACCAGCGGGGACAGGGGGGACCTTGAAGCTTTCTTT. This codes for CATSGDRGDLEAFF. Filled out from reference TRBV15 and TRBJ1-1, the complete variable domain reads DAMVIQNPRYQVTQFGKPVTLSCSQTLNHNVMYWYQQKSSQAPKLLFHYYDKDFNNEADTPDNFQSRRPNTSFCFLDIRSPGLGDTAMYLCATSGDRGDLEAFFGQGTRLTVV.

In this sample, this clonotype turned up many times. This sequence joins TRBV29-1 and TRBJ1-1, with a possible D match to TRBD1 (6 bases). The CDR3 loop spans 14 amino acids. CDR1 SQVTM and CDR2 ANQGSEA come from the germline V gene. V was clipped by 3 bases and J by 3 bases, with 14 bases between them. The CDR3 DNA reads as TGCAGCGTTGACCTTACAGGGAGCCACACTGAAGCTTTCTTT. It specifies CSVDLTGSHTEAFF. Full variable domain (missing parts from reference TRBV29-1 and TRBJ1-1): SAVISQKPSRDICQRGTSLTIQCQVDSQVTMMFWYRQQPGQSLTLIATANQGSEATYESGFVIDKFPISRPNLTFSTLTVSNMSPEDSSIYLCSVDLTGSHTEAFFGQGTRLTVV.

The CDR3 bases are TGTGCCAGCAGCGTAGGGGTAGGGCCTGGGGCCAACGTCCTGACTTTC. It specifies CASSVGVGPGANVLTF. The rearrangement uses TRBV9 and TRBJ2-6; D gene unclear. CDR1 and CDR2 (germline): SGDLS, YYNGEE. V was pared by 0 bases and J by 2 bases, with 9 bases between. The CDR3 has 16 residues.

The sample holds one count of this clonotype. The V and J genes are TRBV7-2 and TRBJ2-7; D is unresolved. Germline CDR1 is SGHTA and CDR2 is FQGNSA. This CDR3 is 15 amino acids long. V dropped 3 bases and J dropped 0 bases, with 12 bases sitting between them. This CDR3 reads CASSFEGYYSYEQYF. Here the CDR3 DNA reads TGTGCCAGCAGCTTTGAAGGGTACTACTCCTACGAGCAGTACTTC.

The CDR3 protein is CASSPGTGAAYEQYF. For the CDR3, the DNA is TGTGCCAGCAGCCCTGGGACAGGGGCTGCCTACGAGCAGTACTTC. The genes are TRBV6-5 and TRBJ2-7; 10 bases fit TRBD1. This CDR3 is built from 15 residues. Germline CDR1 MNHEY, CDR2 SVGAGI. Trimming removed 6 bases from V and 2 bases from J; junction bases left unmatched: 7.

The V and J genes are TRBV29-1 and TRBJ1-6; 12 nucleotides align to TRBD1. This CDR3 comprises 14 residues. Germline loops: CDR1 SQVTM, CDR2 ANQGSEA. V shed 6 bases, J shed 12 bases, and the junction held 9 bases outside the gene matches. The CDR3 spells CSVRSGTGGIPLHF. Here the CDR3 DNA reads TGCAGCGTACGATCCGGGACAGGGGGCATACCCCTCCACTTT.

Written as DNA, the CDR3 is TGTGCCAGCAGCCAATCTGGGGGAGGAAACACCATATATTTT. It specifies CASSQSGGGNTIYF. The V gene is TRBV3-1, the J gene TRBJ1-3, with D possibly being TRBD1 (5 bases). Trimming pared 2 bases from V and 4 bases from J, leaving 9 bases between. In germline, CDR1 is LGHDT, CDR2 YNNKEL (reference sequence). The CDR3 covers 14 residues.

There are many counts of this clonotype. One junction end disagrees with the germline gene, perhaps due to a read error. V is TRBV20-1 and J is TRBJ1-1; D unclear. The germline V gene encodes CDR1 DFQATT and CDR2 SNEGSKA (reference sequence). There are 10 residues in the CDR3. The CDR3: CSASPQILIF. The DNA of the CDR3 is TGCAGTGCTAGTCCACAGATCCTTATATTT.

This clonotype came up many times. This chain connects TRBV7-8 to TRBJ1-6; unclear D gene. Trimming removed 1 base from V and 8 bases from J, with 12 bases in between. This CDR3 comprises 15 residues. Germline loops: CDR1 SGHVS, CDR2 FQNEAQ. The CDR3 bases are TGTGCCAGCAGCTTAGATCACGGGTGGGATTCACCCCTCCACTTT. Translated: CASSLDHGWDSPLHF. The full variable domain, rest sourced from reference TRBV7-8 and TRBJ1-6, is GAGVSQSPRYKVAKRGQDVALRCDPISGHVSLFWYQQALGQGPEFLTYFQNEAQLDKSGLPSDRFFAERPEGSVSTLKIQRTQQEDSAVYLCASSLDHGWDSPLHFGNGTRLTVT.

The chain employs TRBV29-1 and TRBJ2-7; 8 bases match TRBD1. CDR1 is SQVTM, CDR2 ANQGSEA, per germline. V shed 5 bases and J 0 bases; nucleotides not matched to a gene: 3. This CDR3 region has 13 residues. The CDR3 sequence is CSVLDRVSYEQYF. The CDR3 coding sequence is TGCAGCGTTCTGGACAGGGTCTCCTACGAGCAGTACTTC.

This rearrangement joins TRBV24-1 to TRBJ2-1; 7 bases match TRBD2. Unmatched junction bases numbered 9, after V lost 5 bases and J lost 6 bases. This CDR3 contains 15 residues. Germline V gene data show CDR1 as KGHDR and CDR2 as SFDVKD. For the CDR3, the DNA is TGTGCCACCAGTGGATGGGGCAGGGAGGGCAATGAGCAGTTCTTC. Translation gives CATSGWGREGNEQFF.

This clonotype was counted at least ten times. CDR3 in DNA: TGCAGCGTTGAACTCCCGACACTAGCGGGTACATACGAGCAGTACTTC. Amino acid sequence: CSVELPTLAGTYEQYF. J is TRBJ2-7 and V is TRBV29-1, with TRBD2 matching over 9 bases. Trimming at V came to 2 bases and at J to 4 bases, leaving 12 bases not matched to a gene. CDR1 is SQVTM, CDR2 ANQGSEA, per germline. The CDR3 loop spans 16 amino acids.

This clonotype was counted a few times. J is TRBJ1-1 and V is TRBV20-1; D unclear. The ends were cut back, 0 bases at V and 7 bases at J, with 6 bases in the middle. CDR3 length equals 11 residues. The germline CDR1 and CDR2 sequences are DFQATT and SNEGSKA (reference sequence). CDR3 amino acids: CSARDSVEAFF. CDR3 nucleotide sequence: TGCAGTGCTAGAGATTCGGTTGAAGCTTTCTTT.

The chain combines TRBV11-2 with TRBJ2-5; D could derive from TRBD1 or TRBD2 (6 bases each). V lost 6 bases and J 2 bases, leaving 13 bases between the germline ends. CDR1 is SGHAT and CDR2 is FQNNGV in the germline V gene. CDR3 size: 14 residues. CDR3: CASRLGGRQETQYF. The DNA for the CDR3 is TGTGCCAGCAGATTGGGGGGCAGACAAGAGACCCAGTACTTC.